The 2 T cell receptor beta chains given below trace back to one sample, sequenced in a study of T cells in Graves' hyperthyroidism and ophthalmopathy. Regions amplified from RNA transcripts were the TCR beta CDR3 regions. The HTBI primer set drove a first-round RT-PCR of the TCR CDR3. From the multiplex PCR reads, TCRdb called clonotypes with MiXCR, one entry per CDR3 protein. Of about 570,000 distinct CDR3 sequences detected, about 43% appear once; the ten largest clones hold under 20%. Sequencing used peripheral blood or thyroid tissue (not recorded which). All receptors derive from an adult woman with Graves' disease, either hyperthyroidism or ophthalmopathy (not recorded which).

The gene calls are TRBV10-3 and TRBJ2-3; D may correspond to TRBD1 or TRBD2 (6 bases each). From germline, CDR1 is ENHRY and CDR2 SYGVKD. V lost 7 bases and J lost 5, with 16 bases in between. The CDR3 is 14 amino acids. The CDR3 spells CAIKEGQGQDTQYF. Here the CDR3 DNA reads TGTGCCATCAAGGAGGGCCAGGGGCAAGATACGCAGTATTTT.

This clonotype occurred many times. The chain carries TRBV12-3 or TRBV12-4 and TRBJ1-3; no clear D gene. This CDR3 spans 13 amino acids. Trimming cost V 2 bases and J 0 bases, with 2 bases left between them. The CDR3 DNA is TGTGCCAGCAGTTTATCCTCTGGAAACACCATATATTTT. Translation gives CASSLSSGNTIYF.